This T cell receptor beta chain was recovered during a study of early T cells in non-severe SARS-CoV-2 infection. Whole-study context: Chains stayed unpaired after sequencing of bulk RNA from unsorted whole blood.

There are a few counts of this clonotype. Individual cDNA molecules were tagged with unique molecular identifiers, the study reported. TCRdb reprocessed the 5' RACE reads via MiXCR and lists one record per CDR3 protein. The sample comprises 45,000 to 55,000 distinct CDR3 sequences, about 6.5% of which are singletons, and about 2.7% rests with the top ten. V gave up 4 bases and J gave up 6 bases, with 16 bases separating them. The CDR3 is made up of 15 amino acids. Germline V gene sequence: CDR1 SGHKS, CDR2 YYEKEE (reference sequence). The chain carries TRBV5-5 and TRBJ1-4, with D perhaps TRBD1 (5 bases). Material: whole blood, obtained at baseline. This sequence originates from an adult who was a healthcare worker with PCR-confirmed SARS-CoV-2 infection or an uninfected control (not recorded which). CDR3 protein: CASSTLGTGDEKLFF. CDR3 DNA: TGTGCCAGCAGCACCCTGGGCACGGGGGATGAAAAACTGTTTTTT.